This T cell receptor (beta chain) was recovered during a study of neurological immune-mediated disorders. The study built unsorted libraries from 2 million PBMCs kept at -80 C. This clonotype was observed at least ten times. The target antigen is unknown. Trimming left V 3 bases short and J 2 bases short, with 4 bases between. The germline V gene encodes CDR1 SGHRS and CDR2 YFSETQ. The CDR3 covers 12 residues. Whole-study results and caveats: When repertoires were grouped phylogenetically, those of 18 of 34 multiple sclerosis patients fell into one related-CDR3 cluster, a possible signature. The absence of any CDR3 amino acid sequence shared by expanded clones across subjects suggests that repertoires were private in all groups.

The team produced cDNA through 5'RACE using 10-nucleotide random UMIs. TCRdb recomputed calls from the 5' RACE reads with MiXCR, one row per CDR3 protein. The sample records 50,000 to 80,000 distinct CDR3 sequences, 4.5% being singletons. The receptor comes from a man aged 30 to 45 with multiple sclerosis. V gene TRBV5-1 combines with J gene TRBJ2-3; D call uncertain. Sequencing was carried out using PBMCs. CDR3 DNA sequence: TGCGCCAGCAGCTCGAACACAGATACGCAGTATTTT. Its protein product is CASSSNTDTQYF. Full variable domain (rest looked up from reference TRBV5-1 and TRBJ2-3): KAGVTQTPRYLIKTRGQQVTLSCSPISGHRSVSWYQQTPGQGLQFLFEYFSETQRNKGNFPGRFSGRQFSNSRSEMNVSTLELGDSALYLCASSSNTDTQYFGPGTRLTVL.